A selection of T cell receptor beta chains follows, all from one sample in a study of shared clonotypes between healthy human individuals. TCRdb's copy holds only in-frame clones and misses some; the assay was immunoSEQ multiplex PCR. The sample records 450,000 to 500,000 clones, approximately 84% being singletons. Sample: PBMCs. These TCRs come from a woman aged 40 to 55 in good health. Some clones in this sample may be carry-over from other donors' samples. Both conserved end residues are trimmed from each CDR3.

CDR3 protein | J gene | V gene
SSGGGTYNEQF | TRBJ2-1 | TRBV29-1
ASSLVPGMWTRPYNEQF | TRBJ2-1 | TRBV7-9
ASRLASGNTIY | TRBJ1-3 | TRBV27
ASSLTPGTSYEQY | TRBJ2-7 | TRBV5-1
ASSQDRGLMNEQF | TRBJ2-1 | TRBV4-1
ASRIDRGLLNTEAF | TRBJ1-1 | TRBV28
ASSLTGDYEQY | - | TRBV5-5
ASSQDIGGRQETQY | TRBJ2-5 | TRBV4-3
ASTRGANEQF | TRBJ2-1 | TRBV28
ASSLTAGSRNEQF | TRBJ2-1 | TRBV27
ASSLSGNSYGYT | TRBJ1-2 | TRBV27
ASSSRLAGGSTDTQY | TRBJ2-3 | TRBV7-2
ASRAGWGYGPWSNYGYT | TRBJ1-2 | TRBV2
ASSYGDRVGEKLF | TRBJ1-4 | TRBV6-5
ASSQGTSGFLSSYNEQF | TRBJ2-1 | TRBV4-3
ASSRALWASVQETQY | TRBJ2-5 | TRBV9
ASSVAPGIGNTIY | TRBJ1-3 | TRBV9
ASSLSLAANEQF | TRBJ2-1 | TRBV7-9
ASSVVTDTQY | TRBJ2-3 | TRBV9
ASSRGRSTEAF | TRBJ1-1 | TRBV14
AISDSRNTEAF | TRBJ1-1 | TRBV10-3
ASSLLGGGGELF | TRBJ2-2 | TRBV11-2
AISGQGNGYT | TRBJ1-2 | TRBV10-3
ASRATKPQNTGELF | TRBJ2-2 | TRBV7-9
ASSLEGLVPYEQY | TRBJ2-7 | TRBV7-2
ASRLGGQDVQY | TRBJ2-5 | TRBV12-2
ASSQGYRVSEQF | TRBJ2-1 | TRBV4-3
ASSLVGGAPYNEQF | TRBJ2-1 | TRBV7-9
ASSQLRAQQNEQY | TRBJ2-7 | TRBV14
ASSEARTSGFTDTQY | TRBJ2-3 | TRBV6-1
ATRFVLGNTEAF | TRBJ1-1 | TRBV10-3
ASSLNGQSNQPQH | TRBJ1-5 | TRBV27
ASSSDRNTGELF | TRBJ2-2 | TRBV6-6